The source of this T cell receptor beta chain is a study of shared clonotypes between healthy human individuals. V was trimmed by 4 bases and J by 1 base, leaving 14 bases between them. CDR1 SGHNT and CDR2 YYREEE come from the germline V gene (reference sequence). The CDR3 is 15 residues long. Generated by immunoSEQ multiplex PCR, the TCRdb table keeps only in-frame clones and is missing some. The sample consists of millions of clones, around 94% of them appearing once. Donors had no recently reported acute infections or vaccinations and were HIV-negative. The source of this sequence is a young man in good health. The specimen was naive CD4+ T cells sorted from blood. Described subset: CD45RA+ positively selected. The J gene is TRBJ1-1, the V gene TRBV5-4, with D unclear. CDR3 sequence: CASSRDTDPNTEAFF. The CDR3 coding sequence is TGTGCCAGCAGCCGAGACACGGACCCGAACACTGAAGCTTTCTTT.